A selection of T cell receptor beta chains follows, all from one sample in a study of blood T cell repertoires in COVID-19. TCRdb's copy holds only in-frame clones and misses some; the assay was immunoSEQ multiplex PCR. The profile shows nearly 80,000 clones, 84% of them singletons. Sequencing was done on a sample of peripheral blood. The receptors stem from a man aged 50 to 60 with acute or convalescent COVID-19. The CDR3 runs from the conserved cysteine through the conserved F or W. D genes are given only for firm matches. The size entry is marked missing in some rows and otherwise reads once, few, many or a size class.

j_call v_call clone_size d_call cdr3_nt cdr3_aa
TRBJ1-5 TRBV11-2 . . TGTGCCAGCAGCTTATCTGGTTCGGAGCCCCAGCATTTT CASSLSGSEPQHF
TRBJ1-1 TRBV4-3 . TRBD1 TGCGCCAGCAGCCAAGATCCAGGGGGGAGAAGCACTGAAGCTTTCTTT CASSQDPGGRSTEAFF
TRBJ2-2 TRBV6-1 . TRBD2 TGTGCCAGCAGTGAACCGGGACTAGTCGACACCGGGGAGCTGTTTTTT CASSEPGLVDTGELFF
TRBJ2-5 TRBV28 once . TGTGCCAGCAGTTTATTGATGGACAGCCAGTACTTC CASSLLMDSQYF
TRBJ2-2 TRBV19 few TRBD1 TGTGCCAGTATGGGGGGACAGGGGCGTACCGGGGAGCTGTTTTTT CASMGGQGRTGELFF
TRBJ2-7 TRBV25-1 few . TGTGCCAGCAGTGGGACAGAGACCTACGAGCAGTACTTC CASSGTETYEQYF
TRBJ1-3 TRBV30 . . TGTGCCTGGAGCCCGACAGGCGGGGGAAACACCATATATTTT CAWSPTGGGNTIYF
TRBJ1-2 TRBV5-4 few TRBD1 TGTGCCAGCAGCTTGGTGGGGACAGGGCGCGGCTACACCTTC CASSLVGTGRGYTF
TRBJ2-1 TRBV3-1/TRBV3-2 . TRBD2 TGTGCCAGCAGCCGTCCCGGGACTAGTTACAATGAGCAGTTCTTC CASSRPGTSYNEQFF
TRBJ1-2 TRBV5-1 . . TGCGCCAGCAGCTCTTTGTACTATGGCTACACCTTC CASSSLYYGYTF
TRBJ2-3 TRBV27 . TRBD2 TGTGCCAGCAGTCCCCTAACTAGCGGGAGCACAGATACGCAGTATTTT CASSPLTSGSTDTQYF
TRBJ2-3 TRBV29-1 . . TGCAGCGTGGAAGCCAAAGACTCCACAGATACGCAGTATTTT CSVEAKDSTDTQYF
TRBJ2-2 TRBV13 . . TGTGCCAGCAGCTTTAGAAGCGGGGAGCTGTTTTTT CASSFRSGELFF
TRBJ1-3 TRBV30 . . TGTGCCTGGAGTAACCTGGGACAAGGAGGAAACACCATATATTTT CAWSNLGQGGNTIYF
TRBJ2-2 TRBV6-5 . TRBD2 TGTGCCAGCAGTTGGACTAGCGGGAGTGCCGGGGAGCTGTTTTTT CASSWTSGSAGELFF
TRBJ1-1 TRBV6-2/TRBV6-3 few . TGTGCCAGCAGCCAGCAGGGTCGGACTGAAGCTTTCTTT CASSQQGRTEAFF
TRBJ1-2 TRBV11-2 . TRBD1 TGTGCCAGCAGCTTACTCCAGGGGGACTATGGCTACACCTTC CASSLLQGDYGYTF
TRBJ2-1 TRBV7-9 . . TGTGCCAGCAGCCAGAGGACTACCTCCTACAATGAGCAGTTCTTC CASSQRTTSYNEQFF
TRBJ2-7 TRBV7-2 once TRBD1 TGTGCCAGCAGCTCGGACAGGGAGCTTGAGCAGTACTTC CASSSDRELEQYF
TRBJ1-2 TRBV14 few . TGTGCCAGCCCCTCTTCGGACTTCTATGGCTACACCTTC CASPSSDFYGYTF
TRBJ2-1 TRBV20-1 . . TGCAGTGCTAGCGCGGAACAGGGGCAGTTCTTC CSASAEQGQFF
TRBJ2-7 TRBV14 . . TGTGCCAGCAGCCAAGGCCGGGGGTCCCCCCGAGTTCGGCAGTACTTC CASSQGRGSPRVRQYF
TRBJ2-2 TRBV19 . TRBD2 TGTGCCAGTAGTATAGGACTAGCGGGAGGCCGGAACACCGGGGAGCTGTTTTTT CASSIGLAGGRNTGELFF
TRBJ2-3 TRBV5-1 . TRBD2 TGCGCCAGCAGCAAGGGACTAGCGGGGAGTACAGATACGCAGTATTTT CASSKGLAGSTDTQYF
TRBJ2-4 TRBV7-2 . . TGTGCCAGCAGCCCCGGACTCTTACAGGCCAAAAACATTCAGTACTTC CASSPGLLQAKNIQYF
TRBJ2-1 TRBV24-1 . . TGTGCCGCCCTGCGTCGGACAGATGAGCAGTTCTTC CAALRRTDEQFF
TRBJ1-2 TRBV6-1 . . TGTGCCAGCAGTGAATCTCCTTACCTATATGGCTACACCTTC CASSESPYLYGYTF
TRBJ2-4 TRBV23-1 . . TGCGCCAGCAGTCAGCCGACTTTACTAGCCAAAAACATTCAGTACTTC CASSQPTLLAKNIQYF
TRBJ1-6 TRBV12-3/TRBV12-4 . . TGTGCCTCCGGGATGGAGTTGTATTCACCCCTCCACTTT CASGMELYSPLHF
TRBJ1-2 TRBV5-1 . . TGCGCCAGCAGCTTGCCGGGGAGCTATGGCTACACCTTC CASSLPGSYGYTF
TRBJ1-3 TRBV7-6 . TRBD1 TGTGCCAGCAGCTCAACAAAACAGGGGAAACTAAACGGTCTGCCGGGAAACACCATATATTTT CASSSTKQGKLNGLPGNTIYF
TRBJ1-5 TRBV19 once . TGTGCCAGTAGTATCAGGGCGACTCATTCGCCCCAGCATTTT CASSIRATHSPQHF
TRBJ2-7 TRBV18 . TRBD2 TGTGCCAGCTCACGGGAGGGCTACGAGCAGTACTTC CASSREGYEQYF
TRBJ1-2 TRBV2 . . TGTGCCACCAACGGGGTACAGGGTCGACCTAACTATGGCTACACCTTC CATNGVQGRPNYGYTF
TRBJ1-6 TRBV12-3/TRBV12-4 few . TGTGCCAGCAGTCGACAGAATTCACCCCTCCACTTT CASSRQNSPLHF
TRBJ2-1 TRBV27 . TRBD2 TGTGCCAGCAGTCCGGGACTAGCGGGAGGAGGGCAGTTCTTC CASSPGLAGGGQFF
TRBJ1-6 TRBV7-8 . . TGTGCCAGCAGCCCCGGAGGCGGGGCAGGCAATAATTCACCCCTCCACTTT CASSPGGGAGNNSPLHF
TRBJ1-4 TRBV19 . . TGTGCCAGTAGTAACAGTCCTAATGAAAAACTGTTTTTT CASSNSPNEKLFF
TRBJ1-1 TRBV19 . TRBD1 TGTGCCAGTAGTTTTTTAGACAGGGGACAAGCTTTCTTT CASSFLDRGQAFF
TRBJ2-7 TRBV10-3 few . TGTGCCGCAAGAAACCCGACAGAGGCGGCCGAGCAGTACTTC CAARNPTEAAEQYF
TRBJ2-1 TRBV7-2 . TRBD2 TGTGCCAGCAGCTTAGTAGCGGGACCCCAAACTTTAAGGTGGGTCTTC CASSLVAGPQTLRWVF
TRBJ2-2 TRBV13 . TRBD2 TGTGCCAGCAGCGGGGCGGGACTAGCGAACACCGGGGAGCTGTTTTTT CASSGAGLANTGELFF
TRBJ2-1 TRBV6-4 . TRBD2 TGTGCCAGCAGTGACTTTAGCGGGAGTAAGTTCAAGGAGCAGTTCTTC CASSDFSGSKFKEQFF
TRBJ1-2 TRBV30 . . TGTGCCTGGAGGGGGGCAGGATCTAACTATGGCTACACCTTC CAWRGAGSNYGYTF
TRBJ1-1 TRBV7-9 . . TGTGCCAGCAGTCCGAGGTCGAACGACGAAGTTTTGAACACTGAAGCTTTCTTT CASSPRSNDEVLNTEAFF
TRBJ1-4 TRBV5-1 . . TGCGCCAGCAGCTGGGGGGCAACTAATGAAAAACTGTTTTTT CASSWGATNEKLFF
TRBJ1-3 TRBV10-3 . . TGTGCCATCAGGCGGGTCTCTGGAAACACCATATATTTT CAIRRVSGNTIYF
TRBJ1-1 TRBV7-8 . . TGTGCCAGCAGCGAGCTGACAGCAAGCACTGAAGCTTTCTTT CASSELTASTEAFF
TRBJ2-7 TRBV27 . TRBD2 TGTGCCAGCAGTTTGCGGGGGGGGTCCGGACGCGAGCAGTACTTC CASSLRGGSGREQYF
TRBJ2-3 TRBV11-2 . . TGTGCCAGCAGCCTCAGAACATCACAGGGAGATACGCAGTATTTT CASSLRTSQGDTQYF
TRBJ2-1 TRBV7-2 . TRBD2 TGTGCCAGCAGCTTAGGCGGGGGGCCTAGTGAGCAGTTCTTC CASSLGGGPSEQFF
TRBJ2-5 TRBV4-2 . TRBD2 TGTGCCAGCAGCCAAGAGGGTTCAACGGGGGGGCCTCAAGAGACCCAGTACTTC CASSQEGSTGGPQETQYF
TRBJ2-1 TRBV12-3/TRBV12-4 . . TGTGCCAGCAGCCGACTCAATGAGCAGTTCTTC CASSRLNEQFF
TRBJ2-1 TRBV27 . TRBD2 TGTGCCAGCAGTCTAGCGGGTCCCTCCTACAATGAGCAGTTCTTC CASSLAGPSYNEQFF
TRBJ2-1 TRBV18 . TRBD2 TGTGCCAGCACTAGCGACTACAATGAGCAGTTCTTC CASTSDYNEQFF
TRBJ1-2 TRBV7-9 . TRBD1 TGTGCCAGCCGACCACCCTTAGGGACAGTTCACTATGGCTACACCTTC CASRPPLGTVHYGYTF
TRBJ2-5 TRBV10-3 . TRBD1 TGTGCCATCAGTGAGGGGGACAGGGAGGAAGAGACCCAGTACTTC CAISEGDREEETQYF
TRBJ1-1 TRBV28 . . TGTGCCAGCAGGATTATCCAGGGCTATGAAGCTTTCTTT CASRIIQGYEAFF
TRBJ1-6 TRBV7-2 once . TGTGCCAGCAGCTTAGCGGCCGATTCACCCCTCCACTTT CASSLAADSPLHF